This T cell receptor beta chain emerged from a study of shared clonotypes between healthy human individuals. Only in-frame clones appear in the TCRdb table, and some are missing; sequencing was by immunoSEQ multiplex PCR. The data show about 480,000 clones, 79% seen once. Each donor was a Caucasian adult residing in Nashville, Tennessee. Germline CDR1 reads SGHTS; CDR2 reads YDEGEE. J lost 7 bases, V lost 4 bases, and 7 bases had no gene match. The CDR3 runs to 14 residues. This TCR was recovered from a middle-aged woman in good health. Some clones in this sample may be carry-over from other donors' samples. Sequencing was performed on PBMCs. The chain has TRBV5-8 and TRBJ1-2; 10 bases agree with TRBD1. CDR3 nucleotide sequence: TGTGCCAGCAGCCTCGGGACAGGGGTCGGTGGCTACACCTTC. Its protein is CASSLGTGVGGYTF.